This T cell receptor beta chain is drawn from a study of type 1 regulatory T cells (dated by TCRdb to about 2021). For the wider study: An in vitro protocol by which a Tr1-enriched, alloantigen-specific CD4 T cell product named T-allo10 was generated was characterized in the study. Patients with hematological malignancies who were receiving allogeneic hematopoietic stem cell transplantation were the group in which T-allo10 was being clinically evaluated. Study-wide findings and limitations: Compared with non-Tr1 cells, Tr1 cells had a TCR repertoire that was more restricted, a finding the study read as clonal expansion induced by alloantigen.

For this clonotype: Its recognized antigen is unknown. Qualities for individual bases were not recorded, and no much larger clone is one base off.

The germline V gene specifies MDHEN as CDR1 and SYDVKM as CDR2. The CDR3 runs 13 amino acids, cysteine and phenylalanine included. Only the CDR3 part of the read is kept: 39 bases, read in frame from the first base. V loses 4 bases, J loses 4 bases, and the germline ends lie 10 bases apart. The instrument given in TCRdb is Illumina MiSeq. TCRdb passed the public sequencing reads through fastp at Q25 and MiXCR, retaining productive beta sequences. Rows with a matching CDR3 protein are joined into one entry that keeps the most common DNA and genes. The sample has tens of thousands of distinct CDR3 sequences on record, under 25% of them singletons. Roughly 8.3% of the sample is held by the ten biggest clonotypes.

This clonotype originated in a human donor in good health. Recombination joined TRBV28 with TRBJ1-2; the D segment could be TRBD1, given 5 matching bases. The material sequenced was cultured type 1 regulatory T (Tr1) cells, either the whole culture or a sorted fraction (not recorded which). The cell subset or site label of this sample denotes: type 1 regulatory T cells sorted from the T-allo10 product. The nucleotide sequence is TGTGCCAGCAGTTCCCGACAGATCTATGGCTACACCTTC. The translation is CASSSRQIYGYTF.